The entry below gives a single T cell receptor beta chain sequence along with its context. These data are taken from a study of blood T cell repertoires in COVID-19. Study-level background: The United States, Italy and Spain provided the acute and convalescent COVID-19 samples. T cells, B-cell-depleted T cells, or PBMCs supplied cDNA or gDNA.

This CDR3 has 13 residues. V was trimmed by 3 bases and J by 7 bases, leaving 13 bases between them. Germline CDR1 reads SQVTM; CDR2 reads ANQGSEA. The repertoire was sequenced with immunoSEQ multiplex PCR; TCRdb's copy has only in-frame clones and lacks some. The data hold under 95,000 clones, with around 80% observed a single time. Sequenced input: peripheral blood. The chain links TRBV29-1 to TRBJ2-1; possibly TRBD1 for D (5 bases). This clonotype was obtained from a woman aged 80 or over with acute or convalescent COVID-19. Here the CDR3 reads CSVDKGPGNEQFF. The DNA of the CDR3 is TGCAGCGTTGATAAGGGCCCAGGGAATGAGCAGTTCTTC.